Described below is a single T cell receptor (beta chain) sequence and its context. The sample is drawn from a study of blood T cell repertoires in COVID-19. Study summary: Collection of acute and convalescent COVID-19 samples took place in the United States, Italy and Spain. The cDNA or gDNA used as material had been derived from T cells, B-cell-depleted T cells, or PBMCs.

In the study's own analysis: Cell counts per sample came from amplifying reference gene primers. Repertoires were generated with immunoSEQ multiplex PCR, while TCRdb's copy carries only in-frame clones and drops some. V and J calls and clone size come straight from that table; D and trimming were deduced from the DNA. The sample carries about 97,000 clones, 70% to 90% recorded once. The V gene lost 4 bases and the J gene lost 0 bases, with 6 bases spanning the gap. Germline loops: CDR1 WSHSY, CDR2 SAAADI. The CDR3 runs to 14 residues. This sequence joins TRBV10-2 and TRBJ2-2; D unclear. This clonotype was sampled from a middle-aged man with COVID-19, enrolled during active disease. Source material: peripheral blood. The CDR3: CASSVIANTGELFF. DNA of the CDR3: TGCGCCAGCAGTGTAATAGCGAACACCGGGGAGCTGTTTTTT.